These T cell receptor beta chains were read from a single sample in a study of cytomegalovirus exposure and HLA in healthy donors. Measured with immunoSEQ multiplex PCR; TCRdb has only the in-frame clones, and not every one. The data contain approximately 100,000 clones, approximately 68% of them singletons. Material for sequencing was PBMCs. The receptors were sampled from a woman between 18 and 30 years old in good health and CMV-seropositive. The CDR3 runs from the conserved cysteine through the conserved F or W. D genes are given only for firm matches. Size is stated for part of the rows, as once, few or many counts, or as a class when the clone is expanded.

d_call,j_call,v_call,clone_size,cdr3_aa,cdr3_nt
.,TRBJ2-2,TRBV5-4,.,CASSFGVARGTGELFF,TGTGCCAGCAGTTTCGGGGTAGCCCGGGGCACCGGGGAGCTGTTTTTT
TRBD2,TRBJ2-7,TRBV27,.,CASSWGGGVTEQYF,TGTGCCAGCAGTTGGGGGGGAGGGGTTACCGAGCAGTACTTC
.,TRBJ2-7,TRBV28,.,CASSLGLVSSYEQYF,TGTGCCAGCAGTTTAGGTTTGGTCAGCTCCTACGAGCAGTACTTC
.,TRBJ2-7,TRBV28,.,CASNPYGSGRGEQYF,TGTGCCAGCAACCCGTACGGGAGTGGACGGGGCGAGCAGTACTTC
.,TRBJ2-5,TRBV9,.,CASSDSGSQETQYF,TGTGCCAGCAGCGACAGCGGGTCCCAAGAGACCCAGTACTTC
TRBD1,TRBJ2-7,TRBV2,.,CASSATADRGFYEQYF,TGTGCCAGCAGTGCTACCGCGGACAGGGGCTTCTACGAGCAGTACTTC
.,TRBJ2-7,TRBV4-2,few,CASSQESSYEQYF,TGTGCCAGCAGCCAAGAGTCGTCCTACGAGCAGTACTTC
.,TRBJ2-1,TRBV29-1,few,CSADTLFSYNEQFF,TGCAGCGCCGACACGCTATTCTCCTACAATGAGCAGTTCTTC
.,TRBJ2-7,TRBV6-5,.,CASSYGGRNPSYEQYF,TGTGCCAGCAGTTACGGGGGCCGAAACCCCTCCTACGAGCAGTACTTC
TRBD2,TRBJ2-7,TRBV19,.,CASSIGLGYEQYF,TGTGCCAGTAGTATCGGACTAGGGTACGAGCAGTACTTC
.,TRBJ1-5,TRBV5-6,.,CASSLGGRGLYSNQPQHF,TGTGCCAGCAGCTTGGGGGGACGGGGACTTTATAGCAATCAGCCCCAGCATTTT
TRBD1,TRBJ1-3,TRBV19,few,CASSTRRTGNSRAGNTIYF,TGTGCCAGTAGCACTCGGAGGACAGGGAACTCAAGAGCGGGAAACACCATATATTTT
TRBD2,TRBJ2-7,TRBV6-5,.,CASSKAGAVYEQYF,TGTGCCAGCAGTAAAGCGGGAGCCGTCTACGAGCAGTACTTC
TRBD2,TRBJ2-1,TRBV9,few,CASSVAPLAGAINEQFF,TGTGCCAGCAGCGTAGCTCCTCTAGCGGGAGCCATCAATGAGCAGTTCTTC
TRBD2,TRBJ2-1,TRBV10-3,once,CAISESGGRENEQFF,TGTGCCATCAGTGAGTCTGGCGGGAGGGAGAATGAGCAGTTCTTC
.,TRBJ1-3,TRBV11-2,few,CASSLPGGAGNTIYF,TGTGCCAGCAGCCTCCCGGGGGGAGCTGGAAACACCATATATTTT
TRBD1,TRBJ1-2,TRBV5-4,.,CASSSWTGGMGYTF,TGTGCCAGCAGCTCCTGGACAGGGGGCATGGGCTACACCTTC
TRBD1,TRBJ2-3,TRBV14,.,CASSRTGADTQYF,TGTGCCAGCAGTCGGACAGGGGCAGATACGCAGTATTTT
.,TRBJ2-1,TRBV19,.,CASRQRLGPLGEQFF,TGTGCCAGTAGACAAAGACTAGGCCCTCTTGGTGAGCAGTTCTTC
.,TRBJ1-5,TRBV28,.,CASSFSGQPQHF,TGTGCCAGCAGTTTTTCGGGTCAGCCCCAGCATTTT
TRBD1,TRBJ2-7,TRBV7-6,.,CASSLSGGTGEDEQYF,TGTGCCAGCAGCTTAAGTGGGGGGACAGGGGAGGACGAGCAGTACTTC
.,TRBJ2-1,TRBV27,.,CASTPGHSSYNEQFF,TGTGCCAGCACCCCGGGACACTCATCCTACAATGAGCAGTTCTTC
TRBD2,TRBJ2-7,TRBV5-1,.,CASSLRLAGLSYEQYF,TGCGCCAGCAGCCTCCGACTAGCGGGCCTTTCCTACGAGCAGTACTTC
.,TRBJ1-2,TRBV10-3,.,CAISESPGYGYTF,TGTGCCATCAGTGAGTCGCCGGGCTATGGCTACACCTTC
TRBD2,TRBJ2-5,TRBV7-2,.,CASSAGLAYLQETQYF,TGTGCCAGCAGCGCCGGACTAGCTTACCTCCAAGAGACCCAGTACTTC
TRBD1,TRBJ2-3,TRBV11-2,.,CASSGPGTAVTDTQYF,TGTGCCAGCAGCGGACCCGGGACAGCCGTCACAGATACGCAGTATTTT
.,TRBJ2-3,TRBV9,.,CASSPKVLRGTDTQYF,TGTGCCAGCAGCCCGAAAGTCCTCAGGGGAACAGATACGCAGTATTTT
.,TRBJ2-1,TRBV11-1,.,CASSRRTNYNEQFF,TGTGCCAGCAGCCGCAGGACTAACTACAATGAGCAGTTCTTC
TRBD1,TRBJ2-1,TRBV9,.,CASSSGQLGNEQFF,TGTGCCAGCAGCTCGGGACAGCTCGGGAATGAGCAGTTCTTC
TRBD2,TRBJ2-1,TRBV28,few,CASSFSGTSGRAFF,TGTGCCAGCAGTTTCTCCGGGACTAGCGGGAGGGCGTTCTTC
TRBD2,TRBJ2-1,TRBV23-1,.,CASSHWISGEFGNHEQFF,TGCGCCAGCAGTCATTGGATTAGCGGGGAGTTTGGGAATCATGAGCAGTTCTTC
TRBD2,TRBJ2-5,TRBV11-1,.,CASSLSPASGSSVTQYF,TGTGCCAGCAGCTTATCTCCGGCTAGCGGGAGTTCGGTGACCCAGTACTTC
.,TRBJ1-4,TRBV5-5,few,CASSFTPNEKLFF,TGTGCCAGCAGCTTTACTCCTAATGAAAAACTGTTTTTT
TRBD2,TRBJ2-3,TRBV27,.,CASSPSGLASRTDTQYF,TGTGCCAGCAGTCCCTCGGGACTAGCGAGCCGCACAGATACGCAGTATTTT
.,TRBJ2-6,TRBV28,.,CASRVPSSGANVLTF,TGTGCCAGCAGGGTTCCGAGCTCTGGGGCCAACGTCCTGACTTTC
.,TRBJ1-1,TRBV19,once,CASSIVSGATEAFF,TGTGCCAGTAGTATAGTTTCAGGGGCCACTGAAGCTTTCTTT
TRBD2,TRBJ2-2,TRBV29-1,.,CSVEVGAGVWASTGELFF,TGCAGCGTTGAGGTCGGAGCGGGAGTATGGGCGAGCACCGGGGAGCTGTTTTTT
.,TRBJ1-5,TRBV27,.,CASSPVTGANQPQHF,TGTGCCAGCAGTCCCGTTACAGGAGCCAATCAGCCCCAGCATTTT
TRBD2,TRBJ2-7,TRBV25-1,.,CASSESRLAGAHSYEQYF,TGTGCCAGCAGTGAATCCCGACTAGCGGGAGCTCACTCCTACGAGCAGTACTTC
.,TRBJ2-3,TRBV29-1,once,CSAPSTDTQYF,TGCAGCGCCCCTAGCACAGATACGCAGTATTTT
.,TRBJ1-1,TRBV27,.,CASSFPGNTEAFF,TGTGCCAGCAGTTTTCCGGGGAACACTGAAGCTTTCTTT
.,TRBJ2-7,TRBV28,.,CASSLRGPLYEQYF,TGTGCCAGCAGCCTCAGGGGACCGCTATACGAGCAGTACTTC
TRBD1,TRBJ2-1,TRBV18,.,CASSPQDRFKQFF,TGTGCCAGCTCACCACAGGACAGGTTCAAGCAGTTCTTC
TRBD2,TRBJ2-1,TRBV29-1,.,CSVEGLAGGLRNEQFF,TGCAGCGTCGAGGGACTAGCGGGAGGGCTGAGGAATGAGCAGTTCTTC
TRBD2,TRBJ2-1,TRBV6-5,.,CASGTSGIHNEQFF,TGTGCCAGTGGGACTAGCGGGATCCACAATGAGCAGTTCTTC
.,TRBJ2-3,TRBV7-2,.,CASSLVSTGRTDTQYF,TGTGCCAGCAGCTTAGTTTCGACAGGCCGCACAGATACGCAGTATTTT
.,TRBJ1-1,TRBV2,.,CASRGDTEAFF,TGTGCCAGCCGGGGGGACACTGAAGCTTTCTTT